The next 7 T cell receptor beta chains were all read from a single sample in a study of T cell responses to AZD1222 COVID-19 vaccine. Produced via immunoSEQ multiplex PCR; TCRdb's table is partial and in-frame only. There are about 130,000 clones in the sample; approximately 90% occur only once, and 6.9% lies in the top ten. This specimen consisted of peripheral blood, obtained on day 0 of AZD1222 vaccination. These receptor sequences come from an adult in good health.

The CDR3 nucleotides read TGTGCCAGCTCACCGCAGAAACAAGAGACCCAGTACTTC. Translated: CASSPQKQETQYF. The V call is TRBV18, the J call TRBJ2-5; no firm D call. V was shortened by 3 bases and J by 2 bases, with 7 bases between the two germline ends. Germline CDR1 KGHSH, CDR2 LQKENI. The CDR3 is 13 residues long.

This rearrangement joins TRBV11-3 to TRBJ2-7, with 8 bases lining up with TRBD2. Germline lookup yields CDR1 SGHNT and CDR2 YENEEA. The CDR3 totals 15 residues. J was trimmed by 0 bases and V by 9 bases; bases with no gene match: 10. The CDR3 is CASMRGDIFSYEQYF. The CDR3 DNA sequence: TGTGCCAGTATGCGGGGGGACATTTTCTCCTACGAGCAGTACTTC.

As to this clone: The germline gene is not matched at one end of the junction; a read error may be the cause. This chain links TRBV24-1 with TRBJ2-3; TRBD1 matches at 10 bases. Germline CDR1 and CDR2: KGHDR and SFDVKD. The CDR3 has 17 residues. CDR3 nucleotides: TGTGCCACCAGTGATCCCCCCGGGACAGGGGTCACAAATACGCAGTATTTT. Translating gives CATSDPPGTGVTNTQYF.

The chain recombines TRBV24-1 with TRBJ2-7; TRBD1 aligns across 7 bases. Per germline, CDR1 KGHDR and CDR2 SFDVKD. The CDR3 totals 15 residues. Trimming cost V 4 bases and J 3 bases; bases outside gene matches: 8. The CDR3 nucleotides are TGTGCCACCAGTGACCCTCACAGGGGAAACTACGAGCAGTACTTC. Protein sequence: CATSDPHRGNYEQYF.

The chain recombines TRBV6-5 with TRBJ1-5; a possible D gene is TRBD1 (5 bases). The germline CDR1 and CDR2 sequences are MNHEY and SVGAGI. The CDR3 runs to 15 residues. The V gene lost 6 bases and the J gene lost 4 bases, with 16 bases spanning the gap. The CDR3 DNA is TGTGCCAGCAGCCCCTCGACAGTCCTTAATCAGCCCCAGCATTTT. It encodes CASSPSTVLNQPQHF.

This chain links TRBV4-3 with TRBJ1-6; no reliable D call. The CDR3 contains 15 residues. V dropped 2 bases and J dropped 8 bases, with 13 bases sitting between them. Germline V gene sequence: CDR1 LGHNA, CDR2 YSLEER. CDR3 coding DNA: TGCGCCAGCAGCCAAAGTAACCCCGGGTATTCACCCCTCCACTTT. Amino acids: CASSQSNPGYSPLHF.

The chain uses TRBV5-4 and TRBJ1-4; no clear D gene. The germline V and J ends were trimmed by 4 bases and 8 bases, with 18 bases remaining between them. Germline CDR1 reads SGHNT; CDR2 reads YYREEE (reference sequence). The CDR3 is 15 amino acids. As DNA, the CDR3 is TGTGCCAGCAGCCCGGAGGTGGCGAATCGCGAAAAACTGTTTTTT. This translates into CASSPEVANREKLFF.